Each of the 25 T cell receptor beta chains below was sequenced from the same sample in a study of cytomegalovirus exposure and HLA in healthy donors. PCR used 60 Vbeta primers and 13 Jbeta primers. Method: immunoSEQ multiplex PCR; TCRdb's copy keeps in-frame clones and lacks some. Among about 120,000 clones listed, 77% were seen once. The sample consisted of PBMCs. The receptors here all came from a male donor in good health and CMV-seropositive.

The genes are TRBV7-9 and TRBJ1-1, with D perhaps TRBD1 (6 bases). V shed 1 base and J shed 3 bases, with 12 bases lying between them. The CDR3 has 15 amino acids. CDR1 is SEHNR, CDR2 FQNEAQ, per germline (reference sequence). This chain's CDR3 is CASSLVGHRDTEAFF. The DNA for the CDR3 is TGTGCCAGCAGCTTAGTTGGTCACAGGGACACTGAAGCTTTCTTT.

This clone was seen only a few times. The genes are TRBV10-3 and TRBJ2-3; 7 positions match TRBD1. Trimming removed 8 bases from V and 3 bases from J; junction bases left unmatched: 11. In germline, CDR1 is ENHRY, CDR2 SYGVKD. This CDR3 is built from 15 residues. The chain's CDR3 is CAIAEQGKGTDTQYF. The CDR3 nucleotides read TGTGCCATCGCCGAACAGGGGAAAGGGACAGATACGCAGTATTTT.

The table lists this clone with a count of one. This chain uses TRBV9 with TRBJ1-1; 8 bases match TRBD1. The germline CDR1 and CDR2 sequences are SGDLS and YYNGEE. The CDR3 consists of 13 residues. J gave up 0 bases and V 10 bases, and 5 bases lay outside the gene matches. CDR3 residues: CAGSTGVNTEAFF. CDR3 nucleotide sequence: TGTGCCGGTTCGACAGGGGTGAACACTGAAGCTTTCTTT.

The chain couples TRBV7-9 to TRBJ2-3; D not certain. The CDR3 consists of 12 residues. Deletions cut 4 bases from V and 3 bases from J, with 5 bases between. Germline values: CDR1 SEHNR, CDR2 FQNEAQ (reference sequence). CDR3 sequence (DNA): TGTGCCAGCAGCTCCCAAACAGATACGCAGTATTTT. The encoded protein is CASSSQTDTQYF. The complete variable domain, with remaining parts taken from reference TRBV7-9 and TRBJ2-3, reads DTGVSQNPRHKITKRGQNVTFRCDPISEHNRLYWYRQTLGQGPEFLTYFQNEAQLEKSRLLSDRFSAERPKGSFSTLEIQRTEQGDSAMYLCASSSQTDTQYFGPGTRLTVL.

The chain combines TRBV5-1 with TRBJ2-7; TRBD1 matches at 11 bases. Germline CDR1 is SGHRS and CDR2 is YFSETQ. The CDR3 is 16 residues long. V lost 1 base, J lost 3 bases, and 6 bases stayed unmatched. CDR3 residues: CASSLRGQGGYYEQYF. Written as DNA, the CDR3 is TGCGCCAGCAGCTTGAGGGGACAGGGGGGATACTACGAGCAGTACTTC.

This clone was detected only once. The CDR3, as DNA: TGTGCCAGCAGCGTAGCTCCGAGGGAGGGAGAGACCCAGTACTTC. This translates into CASSVAPREGETQYF. J is TRBJ2-5 and V is TRBV9; TRBD2 aligns across 7 bases. Germline values: CDR1 SGDLS, CDR2 YYNGEE. The CDR3 is 15 amino acids. The junction had 6 bases not matched to a gene; V was cut back by 0 bases and J by 4 bases.

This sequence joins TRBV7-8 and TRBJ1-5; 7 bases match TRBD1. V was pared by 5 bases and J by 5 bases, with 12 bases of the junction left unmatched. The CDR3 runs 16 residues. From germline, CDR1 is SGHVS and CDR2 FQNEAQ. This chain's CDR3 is CASSATGVPFYQPQHF. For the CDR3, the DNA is TGTGCCAGCAGCGCAACAGGGGTCCCTTTCTATCAGCCCCAGCATTTT.

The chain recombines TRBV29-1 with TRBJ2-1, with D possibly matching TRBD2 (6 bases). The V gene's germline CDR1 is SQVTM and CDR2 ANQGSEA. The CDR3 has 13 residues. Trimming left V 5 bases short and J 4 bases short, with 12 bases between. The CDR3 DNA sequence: TGCAGCGTTCCTAGCGTAGTTTACAATGAGCAGTTCTTC. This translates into CSVPSVVYNEQFF.

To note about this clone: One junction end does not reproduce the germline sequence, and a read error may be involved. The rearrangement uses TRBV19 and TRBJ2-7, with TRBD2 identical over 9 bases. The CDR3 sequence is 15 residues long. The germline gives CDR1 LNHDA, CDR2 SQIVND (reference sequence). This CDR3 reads CASRIGSSGDDEQYF. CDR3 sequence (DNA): TGTGCCAGTAGAATAGGCTCTAGCGGGGATGACGAGCAGTACTTC.

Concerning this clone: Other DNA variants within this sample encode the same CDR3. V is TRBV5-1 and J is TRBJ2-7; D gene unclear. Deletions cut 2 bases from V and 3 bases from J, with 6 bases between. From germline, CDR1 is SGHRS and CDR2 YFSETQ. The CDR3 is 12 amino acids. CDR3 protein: CASSLSGYEQYF. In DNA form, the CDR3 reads TGCGCCAGCAGCTTATCGGGCTACGAGCAGTACTTC.

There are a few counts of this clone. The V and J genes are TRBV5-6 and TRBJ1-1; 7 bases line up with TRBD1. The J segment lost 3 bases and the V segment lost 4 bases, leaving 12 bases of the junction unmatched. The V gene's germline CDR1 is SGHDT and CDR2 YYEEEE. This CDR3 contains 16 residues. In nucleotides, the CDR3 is TGTGCCAGCAGCGAGAGGGGGCCGAGGACGGACACTGAAGCTTTCTTT. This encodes CASSERGPRTDTEAFF.

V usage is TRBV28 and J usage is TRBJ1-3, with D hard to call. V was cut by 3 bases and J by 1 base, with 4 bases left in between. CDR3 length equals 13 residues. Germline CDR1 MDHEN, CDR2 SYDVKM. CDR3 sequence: CASSFFSGNTIYF. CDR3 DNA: TGTGCCAGCAGTTTCTTTTCTGGAAACACCATATATTTT. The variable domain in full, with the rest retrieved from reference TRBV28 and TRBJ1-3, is DVKVTQSSRYLVKRTGEKVFLECVQDMDHENMFWYRQDPGLGLRLIYFSYDVKMKEKGDIPEGYSVSREKKERFSLILESASTNQTSMYLCASSFFSGNTIYFGEGSWLTVV.

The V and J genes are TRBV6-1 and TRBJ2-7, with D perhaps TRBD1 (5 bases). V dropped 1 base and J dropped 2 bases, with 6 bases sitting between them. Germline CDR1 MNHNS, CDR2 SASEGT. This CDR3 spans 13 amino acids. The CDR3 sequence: CASSEVGPYEQYF. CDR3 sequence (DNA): TGTGCCAGCAGTGAAGTGGGGCCCTACGAGCAGTACTTC.

The CDR3, as DNA: TGTGCCAGCAAGACTTTGGTGGTAGGGCAGTATTTT. Translated: CASKTLVVGQYF. The chain is built from TRBV6-1 and TRBJ2-3; D is unclear. V shed 7 bases and J shed 11 bases, with 16 bases lying between them. The CDR3 length is 12 residues. Per germline, CDR1 MNHNS and CDR2 SASEGT.

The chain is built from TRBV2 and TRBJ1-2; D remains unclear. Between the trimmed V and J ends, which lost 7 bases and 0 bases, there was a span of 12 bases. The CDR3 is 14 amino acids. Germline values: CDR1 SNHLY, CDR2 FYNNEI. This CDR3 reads CASTYYGANYGYTF. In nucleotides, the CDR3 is TGTGCCAGCACCTATTATGGAGCTAACTATGGCTACACCTTC.

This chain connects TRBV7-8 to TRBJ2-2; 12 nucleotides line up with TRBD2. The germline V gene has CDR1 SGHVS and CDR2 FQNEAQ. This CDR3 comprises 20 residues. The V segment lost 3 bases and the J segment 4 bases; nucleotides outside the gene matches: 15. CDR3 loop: CASSFSRLAGEVRGTGELFF. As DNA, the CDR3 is TGTGCCAGCAGCTTCTCAAGACTAGCGGGAGAGGTTCGCGGCACCGGGGAGCTGTTTTTT.

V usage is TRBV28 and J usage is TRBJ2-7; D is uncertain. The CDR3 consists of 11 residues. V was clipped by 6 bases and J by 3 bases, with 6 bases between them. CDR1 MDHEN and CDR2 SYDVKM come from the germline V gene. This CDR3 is CASSTYYEQYF. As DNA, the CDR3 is TGTGCCAGCAGCACATACTACGAGCAGTACTTC. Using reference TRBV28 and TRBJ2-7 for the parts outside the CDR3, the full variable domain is DVKVTQSSRYLVKRTGEKVFLECVQDMDHENMFWYRQDPGLGLRLIYFSYDVKMKEKGDIPEGYSVSREKKERFSLILESASTNQTSMYLCASSTYYEQYFGPGTRLTVT.

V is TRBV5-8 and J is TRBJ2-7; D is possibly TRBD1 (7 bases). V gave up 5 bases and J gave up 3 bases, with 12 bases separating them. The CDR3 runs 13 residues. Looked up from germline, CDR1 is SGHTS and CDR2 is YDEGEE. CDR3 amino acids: CASRRQGGYEQYF. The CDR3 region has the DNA TGTGCCAGCAGGAGACAGGGAGGCTACGAGCAGTACTTC.

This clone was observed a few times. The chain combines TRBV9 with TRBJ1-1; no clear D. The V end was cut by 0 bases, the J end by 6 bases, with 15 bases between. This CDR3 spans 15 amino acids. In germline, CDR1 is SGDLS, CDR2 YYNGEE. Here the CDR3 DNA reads TGTGCCAGCAGCGTAGGTAATACCCGAGGCGCTGAAGCTTTCTTT. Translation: CASSVGNTRGAEAFF.

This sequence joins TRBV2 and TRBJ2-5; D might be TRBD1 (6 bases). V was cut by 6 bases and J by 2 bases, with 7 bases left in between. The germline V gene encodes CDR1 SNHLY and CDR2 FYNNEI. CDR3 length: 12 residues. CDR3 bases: TGTGCCAGCAGGGACAGACAAGAGACCCAGTACTTC. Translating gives CASRDRQETQYF.

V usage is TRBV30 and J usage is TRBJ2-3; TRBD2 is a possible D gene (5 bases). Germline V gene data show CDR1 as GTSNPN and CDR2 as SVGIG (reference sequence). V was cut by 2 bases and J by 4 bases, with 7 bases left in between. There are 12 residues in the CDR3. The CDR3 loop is CAWSIGADTQYF. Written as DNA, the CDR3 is TGTGCCTGGAGTATCGGGGCAGATACGCAGTATTTT.

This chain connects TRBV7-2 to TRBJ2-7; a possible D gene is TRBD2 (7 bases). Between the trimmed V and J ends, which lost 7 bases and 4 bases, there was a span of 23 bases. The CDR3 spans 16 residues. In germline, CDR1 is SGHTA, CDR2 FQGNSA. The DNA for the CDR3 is TGTGCCAGCACCCTAGGGGGGGGCGGAGCATTATACGAGCAGTACTTC. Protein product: CASTLGGGGALYEQYF.

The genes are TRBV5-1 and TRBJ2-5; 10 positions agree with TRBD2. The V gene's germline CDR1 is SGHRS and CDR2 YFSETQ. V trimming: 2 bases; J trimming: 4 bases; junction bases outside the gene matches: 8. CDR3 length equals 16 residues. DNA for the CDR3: TGCGCCAGCAGCTTAAGCGGGAGGGGGAAAGGAGAGACCCAGTACTTC. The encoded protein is CASSLSGRGKGETQYF.

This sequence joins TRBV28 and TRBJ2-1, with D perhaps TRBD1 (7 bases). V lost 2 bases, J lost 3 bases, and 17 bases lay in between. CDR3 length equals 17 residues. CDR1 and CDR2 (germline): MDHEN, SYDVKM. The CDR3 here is CASSLRVLRDSYNEQFF. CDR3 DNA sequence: TGTGCCAGCAGTTTAAGAGTTCTGCGGGACAGCTACAATGAGCAGTTCTTC.

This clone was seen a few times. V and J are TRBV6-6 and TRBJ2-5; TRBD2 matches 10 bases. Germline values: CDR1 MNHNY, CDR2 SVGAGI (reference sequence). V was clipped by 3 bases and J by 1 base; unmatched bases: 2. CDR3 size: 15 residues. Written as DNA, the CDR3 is TGTGCCAGCAGTTATAGCGGGGGGTCCCAAGAGACCCAGTACTTC. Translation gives CASSYSGGSQETQYF.